The rows below give T cell receptor beta chains drawn from one sample of a study of blood T cell repertoires in COVID-19. This table comes from immunoSEQ multiplex PCR, and its TCRdb copy is limited to in-frame clones, with some not included. In the table there are a few hundred thousand clones, 86% of which are singletons. Sequenced material: peripheral blood. These receptors all stem from a woman in her forties or fifties with COVID-19, enrolled during active disease. Both conserved end residues are part of each CDR3. The D gene is left open where the match is weak. Clone size is not always given. Where it is, it says once, few, many or a class for expanded clones.

v_call	j_call	clone_size	d_call	cdr3_nt	cdr3_aa
TRBV19	TRBJ1-2	-	-	TGTGCCAGTAGCCCTTCGGATTTCCGGGGAAAACCGCATGGCTACACCTTC	CASSPSDFRGKPHGYTF
TRBV10-2	TRBJ2-3	-	-	TGCGCCAGCAAAGAGGGGGGCACAGATACGCAGTATTTT	CASKEGGTDTQYF
TRBV5-1	TRBJ2-1	-	TRBD1	TGCGCCAGCAGCTTAACAGGGGGCTCCTACAATGAGCAGTTCTTC	CASSLTGGSYNEQFF
TRBV11-2	TRBJ1-1	-	-	TGTGCCAGCAGCTTTGAACAGGTACTCAGTTTT	CASSFEQVLSF
TRBV12-3/TRBV12-4	TRBJ1-1	-	-	TGTGCCAGCAGTTGGGGAGAGTGGACTGAAGCTTTCTTT	CASSWGEWTEAFF
TRBV19	TRBJ2-7	-	TRBD1	TGTGCCAGCAAGGCGGGACAGGGGGCTGGCGAGCAGTACTTC	CASKAGQGAGEQYF
TRBV10-3	TRBJ1-3	-	-	TGTGCCATCGCGGGGCACTCTGGAAACACCATATATTTT	CAIAGHSGNTIYF
TRBV24-1	TRBJ2-1	-	TRBD1	TGTGCCACCAGTGATCCCCCCCAGGGGGCGAAACAGTTCTTC	CATSDPPQGAKQFF
TRBV5-8	TRBJ1-5	-	-	TGTGCCAGCAGCTTCAGGGCCTTCGATCAGCCCCAGCATTTT	CASSFRAFDQPQHF
TRBV30	TRBJ1-6	-	-	TGTGCCTGGAGGGTTGCTGGGAGCTCCTATAATTCACCCCTCCACTTT	CAWRVAGSSYNSPLHF
TRBV27	TRBJ1-5	-	-	TGTGCCAGCAGTTCTTCCCCCGCAGGGGGCAATCAGCCCCAGCATTTT	CASSSSPAGGNQPQHF
TRBV28	TRBJ1-2	-	TRBD1	TGTGCCAGCAGCGTCGGAGGGGGCCTTGGCTACACCTTC	CASSVGGGLGYTF
TRBV6-5	TRBJ2-1	-	-	TGTGCCAGCAGTTTTTCCGGGGGGCTGGGTGAGCAGTTCTTC	CASSFSGGLGEQFF
TRBV11-2	TRBJ2-3	-	-	TGTGCCAGCAGCCCACTGGGGGGAACAACAGATACGCAGTATTTT	CASSPLGGTTDTQYF
TRBV5-4	TRBJ1-1	-	-	TGTGCCAGCAGCCTGACAGGGAACACTGAAGCTTTCTTT	CASSLTGNTEAFF
TRBV5-1	TRBJ2-3	once	-	TGCGCCAGCAGCTTGACAGGGTCCACAGATACGCAGTATTTT	CASSLTGSTDTQYF
TRBV5-8	TRBJ2-5	once	TRBD1	TGTGCCAGCAGCTTGAGGGGGCGCCTGGAGACCCAGTACTTC	CASSLRGRLETQYF
TRBV9	TRBJ1-6	-	-	TGTGCCAGCAGCGTTTCTGACAAAAATTCACCCCTCCACTTT	CASSVSDKNSPLHF
TRBV21-1	TRBJ2-3	-	-	TGTGCCAGCAGCCGCGAGCGGGGACCAGATACGCAGTATTTT	CASSRERGPDTQYF
TRBV15	TRBJ2-7	-	TRBD2	TGTGCCACCAGCAGATCTTTTAAGACGGGAGGCAGAGCCTACGAGCAGTACTTC	CATSRSFKTGGRAYEQYF
TRBV7-8	TRBJ2-2	-	TRBD2	TGTGCCGACGGGCGGGGGATTAACACCGGGGAGCTGTTTTTT	CADGRGINTGELFF
TRBV19	TRBJ2-1	-	-	TGTGCCAGTAGTATAGATTGGAGTGGGGACATAGTTTACAATGAGCAGTTCTTC	CASSIDWSGDIVYNEQFF
TRBV7-9	TRBJ2-2	-	-	TGTGCCAGCAGCTTAGGTTGGCAGGGGTTCACCGGGGAGCTGTTTTTT	CASSLGWQGFTGELFF
TRBV19	TRBJ1-2	-	TRBD1	TGTGCCAGTAGTATATCCGGGACAGGGGTCTATGGCTACACCTTC	CASSISGTGVYGYTF
TRBV10-2	TRBJ2-7	-	TRBD2	TGCGCCAGCAGTCAAGCGGGGGGGCCTTACGAGCAGTACTTC	CASSQAGGPYEQYF
TRBV11-2	TRBJ1-3	-	TRBD1	TGTGCCAGCAGCTTAGGGCCCCCCCCCAGGGGGCTAAGTGGAAACACCATATATTTT	CASSLGPPPRGLSGNTIYF
TRBV3-1/TRBV3-2	TRBJ2-2	-	-	TGTGCCAGCAGCCAAGACCCTTTTAGCGGGGAGCTGTTTTTT	CASSQDPFSGELFF
TRBV5-1	TRBJ1-2	-	-	TGCGCCAGCAGCGTAACAACCCCGGGGAACTATGGCTACACCTTC	CASSVTTPGNYGYTF
TRBV28	TRBJ2-1	-	TRBD2	TGTGCCAGCAGTCCACCTAGCGGTCCCTACAATGAGCAGTTCTTC	CASSPPSGPYNEQFF
TRBV11-3	TRBJ2-1	-	-	TGTGCCAGCAGCTTAGACGGGTACAATGAGCAGTTCTTC	CASSLDGYNEQFF
TRBV4-1	TRBJ1-5	few	TRBD1	TGCGCCAGCAGCCACGGTCCCCGGACAGGGCTGAATCAGCCCCAGCATTTT	CASSHGPRTGLNQPQHF
TRBV4-1	TRBJ2-3	once	TRBD2	TGCGCCAGCAGCCAAGAGCCTGGCGGGGGGCCGGATACGCAGTATTTT	CASSQEPGGGPDTQYF
TRBV5-1	TRBJ1-6	-	-	TGCGCCAGCAGCTTGGAAAACAGCGGCTCACCCCTCCACTTT	CASSLENSGSPLHF
TRBV12-3/TRBV12-4	TRBJ1-5	-	-	TGTGCCAGCAGTTTCGGTAATCAGCCCCAGCATTTT	CASSFGNQPQHF
TRBV19	TRBJ2-4	-	-	TGTGCCAGTAGTATTCATGGGGAGTACATTCAGTACTTC	CASSIHGEYIQYF
TRBV5-4	TRBJ1-2	-	-	TGTGCCAGCAGTCCTCGACAGGTTGTAAGCTATGGCTACACCTTC	CASSPRQVVSYGYTF
TRBV5-1	TRBJ2-5	-	TRBD2	TGCGCCAGCAGCCCCGGGACTAGCTGGGAGACCCAGTACTTC	CASSPGTSWETQYF
TRBV5-1	TRBJ2-3	-	TRBD2	TGCGCCAGCAGCCCCATAGCGGGGAGGGATACGCAGTATTTT	CASSPIAGRDTQYF
TRBV5-4	TRBJ1-1	-	TRBD1	TGTGCCAGCAGCCAAGACAGGGTGAACACTGAAGCTTTCTTT	CASSQDRVNTEAFF
TRBV5-1	TRBJ1-1	-	-	TGCGCCAGCAGCCCCCAAGAGGTCACTGAAGCTTTCTTT	CASSPQEVTEAFF
TRBV6-5	TRBJ1-2	-	TRBD1	TGTGCCAGCAGTTACGGGACAGGGTTTAACTATGGCTACACCTTC	CASSYGTGFNYGYTF
TRBV7-2	TRBJ2-3	-	-	TGTGCCAGCAGCTTTTGGAGAAACACAGATACGCAGTATTTT	CASSFWRNTDTQYF
TRBV18	TRBJ1-2	-	-	TGTGCCAGCTCACCCGACAGCCTTCCTAACTATGGCTACACCTTC	CASSPDSLPNYGYTF
TRBV27	TRBJ1-2	-	-	TGTGCCAGCAGCCCTGACTACTTTGTTGGCTACACCTTC	CASSPDYFVGYTF
TRBV24-1	TRBJ2-4	-	-	TGTGCCACCTCTGCGGGGGCAGCGGGCATTCAGTACTTC	CATSAGAAGIQYF
TRBV5-1	TRBJ2-2	-	TRBD1	TGCGCCAGCAGCTTGATACAATCGTCTGGACAGGGGGCCGCCGGGGAGCTGTTTTTT	CASSLIQSSGQGAAGELFF
TRBV28	TRBJ2-3	once	TRBD2	TGTGCCAGCAGTGGAAGTAGCGGGTGGGGCACAGATACGCAGTATTTT	CASSGSSGWGTDTQYF
TRBV7-2	TRBJ2-2	-	-	TGTGCCAGCAGCTTAGCCCCGGGACAACTCCTGGGCGGGGAGCTGTTTTTT	CASSLAPGQLLGGELFF
TRBV4-1	TRBJ2-3	-	-	TGCGCCAGCAGCCAAGGGGGCCTGCCAGATACGCAGTATTTT	CASSQGGLPDTQYF
TRBV2	TRBJ2-1	-	TRBD1	TGTGCCAGCAGAGATAGGGGGACAGGGGTCGATGAGCAGTTCTTC	CASRDRGTGVDEQFF
TRBV5-4	TRBJ1-6	-	-	TGTGCCAGCAGCTTGGCCCCGACTAAGGGCTCACCCCTCCACTTT	CASSLAPTKGSPLHF
TRBV7-8	TRBJ1-3	once	-	TGTGCCAGCAGCTTATTTAGCGGGGACCAAATATTTAGTAGCATATATTTT	CASSLFSGDQIFSSIYF
TRBV28	TRBJ1-5	few	TRBD1	TGTGCCAGCAGTCTGACAGGGACGCGACAGCCCCAGCATTTT	CASSLTGTRQPQHF
TRBV2	TRBJ2-1	-	TRBD2	TGTGCCAGCAGCCGCGGGGGGGCCGGGGATGAGCAGTTCTTC	CASSRGGAGDEQFF
TRBV5-1	TRBJ2-5	-	TRBD2	TGCGCCAGCAGCTTGGGACTAGCGGGGGGCCAAGAGACCCAGTACTTC	CASSLGLAGGQETQYF
TRBV5-5	TRBJ1-5	once	-	TGTGCCAGCAGCTTGGTATCCGGCAATCAGCCCCAGCATTTT	CASSLVSGNQPQHF
TRBV19	TRBJ2-2	-	-	TGTGCCAGTGCGGGGACAGCTAACACCGGGGAGCTGTTTTTT	CASAGTANTGELFF